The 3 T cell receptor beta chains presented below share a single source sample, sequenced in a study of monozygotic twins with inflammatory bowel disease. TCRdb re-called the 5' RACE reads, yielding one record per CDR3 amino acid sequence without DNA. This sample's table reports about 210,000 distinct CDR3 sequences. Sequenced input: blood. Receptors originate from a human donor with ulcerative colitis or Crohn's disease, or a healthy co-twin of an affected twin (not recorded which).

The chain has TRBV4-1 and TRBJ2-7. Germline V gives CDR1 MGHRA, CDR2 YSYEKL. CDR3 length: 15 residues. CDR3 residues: CASSQGRLTAYEQYF.

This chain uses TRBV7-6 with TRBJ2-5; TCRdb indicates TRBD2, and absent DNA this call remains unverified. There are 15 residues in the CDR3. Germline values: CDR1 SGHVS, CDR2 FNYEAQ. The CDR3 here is CASSLVGLAAETQYF.

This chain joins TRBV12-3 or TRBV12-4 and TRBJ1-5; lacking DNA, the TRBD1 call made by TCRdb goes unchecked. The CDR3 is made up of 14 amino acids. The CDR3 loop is CASRSTGSNQPQHF.